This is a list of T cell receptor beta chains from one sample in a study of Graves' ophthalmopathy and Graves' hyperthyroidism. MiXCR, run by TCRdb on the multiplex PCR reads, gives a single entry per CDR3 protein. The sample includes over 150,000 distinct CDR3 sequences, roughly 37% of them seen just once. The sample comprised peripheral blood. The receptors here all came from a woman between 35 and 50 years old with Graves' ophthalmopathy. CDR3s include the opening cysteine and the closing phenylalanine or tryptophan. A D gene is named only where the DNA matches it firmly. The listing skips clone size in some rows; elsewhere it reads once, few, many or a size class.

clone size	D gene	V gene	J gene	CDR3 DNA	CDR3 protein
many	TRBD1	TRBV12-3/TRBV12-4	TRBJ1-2	TGTGCCAGCAGCTGGGGGGAACAGGGGGCTAGGGGCTACACCTTC	CASSWGEQGARGYTF
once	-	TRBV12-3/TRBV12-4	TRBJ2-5	TGTGCCAGCAGTTTGGACGGTGAAGTTGAGACCCAGTACTTC	CASSLDGEVETQYF
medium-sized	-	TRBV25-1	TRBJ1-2	TGTGCCAGCAGTGGCGGGGGGGCCTATGGCTACACCTTC	CASSGGGAYGYTF
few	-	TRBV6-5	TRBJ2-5	TGTGCCAGCAGTTTGGAAGTAAGGGAGACCCAGTACTTC	CASSLEVRETQYF
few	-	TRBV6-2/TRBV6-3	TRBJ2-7	TGTGCCAGCTCTCGACTTGCCCTTCACGAGCAGTACTTC	CASSRLALHEQYF
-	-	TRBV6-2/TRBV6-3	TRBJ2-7	TGTGCCAGCAGTTACAAAGGGCAGTACTTC	CASSYKGQYF
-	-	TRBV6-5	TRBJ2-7	TGTGCCAGCAGTTCCCGGCAGGGTGGGTCGGAGCAGTACTTC	CASSSRQGGSEQYF
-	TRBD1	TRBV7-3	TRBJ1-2	TGTGCCAGCAGCTCCCCTTGGACAGGGCTGGGTGGCTACACCTTC	CASSSPWTGLGGYTF
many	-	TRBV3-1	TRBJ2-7	TGTGCCAGCAGCCAGTGGGGTACGAGGGGCTACGAGCAGTACTTC	CASSQWGTRGYEQYF
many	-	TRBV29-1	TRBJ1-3	TGCAGCGTTGAAGTGAGGGGAAACACCATATATTTT	CSVEVRGNTIYF
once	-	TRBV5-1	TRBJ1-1	TGCGCCAGCAGCTTTACCAGGGAGACTGAAGCTTTCTTT	CASSFTRETEAFF
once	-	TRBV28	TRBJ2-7	TGTGCCAGCAATGGACCCAGGACTCTCTCCTACGAGCAGTACTTC	CASNGPRTLSYEQYF
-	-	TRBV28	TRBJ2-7	TGTGCCAGCAGTTCTCTGGGAAGGAGGGCGAACTCCCCGTACTTC	CASSSLGRRANSPYF
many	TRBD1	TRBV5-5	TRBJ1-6	TGTGCCAGCAGCTTCACAGGGGATTCACCCCTCCACTTT	CASSFTGDSPLHF
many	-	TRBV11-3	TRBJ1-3	TGTGCCAGCAGCTTCAATACAGGGACCTCTGGAAACACCATATATTTT	CASSFNTGTSGNTIYF
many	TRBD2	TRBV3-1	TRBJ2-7	TGTGCCAGCAGCCTTACGACTAGCGGAACCTACGAGCAGTACTTC	CASSLTTSGTYEQYF
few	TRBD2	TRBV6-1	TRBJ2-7	TGTGCCAGCAGGCGGGGGGGGACGGGCGACGCCTACGAGCAGTACTTC	CASRRGGTGDAYEQYF
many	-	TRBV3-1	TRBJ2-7	TGTGCCAGCAGCCTAGGACAGTACGAGCAGTACTTC	CASSLGQYEQYF
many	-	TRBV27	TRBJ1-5	TGTGCCAGCAGTTTACAGCCTAATAGCAATCAGCCCCAGCATTTT	CASSLQPNSNQPQHF
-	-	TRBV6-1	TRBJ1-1	TGTGCCAGCAGTGTTAGTAGGATGAACACTGAAGCTTTCTTT	CASSVSRMNTEAFF
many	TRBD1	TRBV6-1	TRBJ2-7	TGTGCCAGCAGTCCCCGAGACAGGGATAAGCAGTACTTC	CASSPRDRDKQYF
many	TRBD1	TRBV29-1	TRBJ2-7	TGCAGCGTTGGGGCCCCTGACAGGGGTGGGGAGCAGTACTTC	CSVGAPDRGGEQYF
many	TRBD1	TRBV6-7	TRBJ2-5	TGTGCCAGCAGTGCCAGACAGGGAAGGCAAGAGACCCAGTACTTC	CASSARQGRQETQYF
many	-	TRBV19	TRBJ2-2	TGTGCCAGTAGTATTCAACCGGTGAACACCGGGGAGCTGTTTTTT	CASSIQPVNTGELFF
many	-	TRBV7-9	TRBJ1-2	TGTGCCAGCAGCTTAAAACAGGACTATGGCTACACCTTC	CASSLKQDYGYTF
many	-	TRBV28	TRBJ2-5	TGTGCCAGCAAGGGCCCGGGCTGGGAGACCCAGTACTTC	CASKGPGWETQYF
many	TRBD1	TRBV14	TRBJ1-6	TGTGCCAGCAGCCACCGGGACAGGGATAATTCACCCCTCCACTTT	CASSHRDRDNSPLHF
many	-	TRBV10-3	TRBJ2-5	TGTGCCATCAGTGACATATACCAAGAGACCCAGTACTTC	CAISDIYQETQYF
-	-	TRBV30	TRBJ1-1	TGTGCCTGGAGGGGAGGACGGAACACTGAAGCTTTCTTT	CAWRGGRNTEAFF
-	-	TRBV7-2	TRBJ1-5	TGTGCCAGCAGCTTCCAGCAGGGGAATCAGCCCCAGCATTTT	CASSFQQGNQPQHF
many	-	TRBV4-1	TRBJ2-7	TGCGCCAGCAGCCAGTTGACAGGCCCCTACGAGCAGTACTTC	CASSQLTGPYEQYF
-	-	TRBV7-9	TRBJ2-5	TGTGCCGGCAGCCAGTACCAAGAGACCCAGTACTTC	CAGSQYQETQYF
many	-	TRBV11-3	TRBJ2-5	TGTGCCAGCACCGGCAGGGTTCGACAAGAGACCCAGTACTTC	CASTGRVRQETQYF
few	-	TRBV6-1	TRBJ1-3	TGTGCCAGCTCGCCGCGGGGAAACACCATATATTTT	CASSPRGNTIYF
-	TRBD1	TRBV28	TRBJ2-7	TGTGCCAGCAGTATACAGGGGGGTAGCTACGAGCAGTACTTC	CASSIQGGSYEQYF
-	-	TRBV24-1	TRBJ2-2	TGTGCCACCAGTGATTTGGTCGGGGAGCTGTTTTTT	CATSDLVGELFF
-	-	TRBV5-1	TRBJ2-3	TGCGCCAGCAGCCCTGGAAGAGGGAGCACAGATACGCAGTATTTT	CASSPGRGSTDTQYF
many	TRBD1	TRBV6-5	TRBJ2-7	TGTGCCAGCAGTTACAACAGGGGCCACGAGCAGTACTTC	CASSYNRGHEQYF
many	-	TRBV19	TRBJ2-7	TGTGCCAGTAGTCCCCGATCGGCGGGCAACTACGAGCAGTACTTC	CASSPRSAGNYEQYF
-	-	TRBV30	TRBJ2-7	TGTGCCCGTTCGGGGGCTAGGAACGAGCAGTACTTC	CARSGARNEQYF
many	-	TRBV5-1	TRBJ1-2	TGCGCCAGCAGCTTACAGGGTGGAAGCAACTATGGCTACACCTTC	CASSLQGGSNYGYTF
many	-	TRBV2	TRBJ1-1	TGTGCCAGCTCCCTGGGGATGGAGAACACTGAAGCTTTCTTT	CASSLGMENTEAFF
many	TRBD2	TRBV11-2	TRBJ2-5	TGTGCCAGCAGCTTCTTTCGACTAGCGGGAGGATACCAAGAGACCCAGTACTTC	CASSFFRLAGGYQETQYF
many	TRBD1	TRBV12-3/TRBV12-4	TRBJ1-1	TGTGCCAGCAGCCCGACAGGGGGCCACACTGAAGCTTTCTTT	CASSPTGGHTEAFF
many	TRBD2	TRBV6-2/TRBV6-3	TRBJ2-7	TGTGCCAGCATTCTCTTGCCGGGGGGGATCTACGAGCAGTACTTC	CASILLPGGIYEQYF
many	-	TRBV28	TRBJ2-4	TGTGCCAGCAGTAAGTCCGATTTGGGCATTCAGTACTTC	CASSKSDLGIQYF
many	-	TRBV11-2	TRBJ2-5	TGTGCCAGCAGACCCCAGGCCGTGCGGAGAGAGACCCAGTACTTC	CASRPQAVRRETQYF
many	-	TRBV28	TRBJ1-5	TGTGCCACCAATAGCAATCAGCCCCAGCATTTT	CATNSNQPQHF
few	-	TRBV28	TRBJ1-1	TGTGCCAGCAGGACCCCGGGACAGAACACTGAAGCTTTCTTT	CASRTPGQNTEAFF
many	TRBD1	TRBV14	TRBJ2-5	TGTGCCAGCAGAGAAACAGGGGGCATAGAGACCCAGTACTTC	CASRETGGIETQYF
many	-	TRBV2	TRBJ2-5	TGTGCCAGCCATCGGAGGGACTCCCTGAAAGAGACCCAGTACTTC	CASHRRDSLKETQYF